The rows below give T cell receptor beta chains drawn from one sample of a study of shared clonotypes between healthy human individuals. Clones were sequenced by immunoSEQ multiplex PCR, and TCRdb holds only the in-frame ones, with some missing. The repertoire consists of around 560,000 clones, with approximately 95% occurring once and the leading ten covering over 0.09%. Material for sequencing was naive CD8+ T cells sorted from blood. The receptor source for this set is a woman younger than 45 in good health. Each CDR3 is given with its conserved first and last residue. A D gene is named only where the DNA matches it firmly. Some rows have no size entry. The others give once, few or many, or a class for an expanded clone.

V	J	D	size	DNA	CDR3
TRBV2	TRBJ2-1	NA	NA	TGTGCCAGCAGTGTTGGAGGCTCCTACAATGAGCAGTTCTTC	CASSVGGSYNEQFF
TRBV6-1	TRBJ1-2	NA	NA	TGTGCCAGCAGTGAACTCGGGTGGGGGTCAAGCTATGGCTACACCTTC	CASSELGWGSSYGYTF
TRBV4-1	TRBJ2-7	NA	NA	TGCGCCAGCAGCCAAGACGGGGAAAACTACGAGCAGTACTTC	CASSQDGENYEQYF
TRBV21-1	TRBJ1-2	NA	NA	TGTGCCAGCAGCAAAACCCCGAACACAGGGGCTGGCTATGGCTACACCTTC	CASSKTPNTGAGYGYTF
TRBV19	TRBJ2-3	NA	NA	TGTGCCAGTAGTATATTGACAGGTAACAACCCAGATACGCAGTATTTT	CASSILTGNNPDTQYF
TRBV13	TRBJ2-5	NA	NA	TGTGCCAGCAGCTTAGGTGGGGCCAGGGGAGAGACCCAGTACTTC	CASSLGGARGETQYF
TRBV18	TRBJ1-2	TRBD1	NA	TGTGCCAGCTCACCCGGGACAGGGGTTGGCTACACCTTC	CASSPGTGVGYTF
TRBV4-1	TRBJ2-2	TRBD2	NA	TGCGCCAGCAGCCCTAGACTAGCGGGGGGCACCGGGGAGCTGTTTTTT	CASSPRLAGGTGELFF
TRBV28	TRBJ2-7	TRBD2	NA	TGTGCCAGCCGGGGGGTCTCCTACGAGCAGTACTTC	CASRGVSYEQYF
TRBV19	TRBJ2-7	TRBD1	NA	TGTGCCAGTAGCCGGGACAGGGACCACGAGCAGTACTTC	CASSRDRDHEQYF
TRBV28	TRBJ2-7	TRBD2	NA	TGTGCCAGCAGTCCCCGGACTAGCGGCTACGAGCAGTACTTC	CASSPRTSGYEQYF
TRBV18	TRBJ2-7	NA	NA	TGTGCCAGCTCACCGGCCAGGGACGGCACCTACGAGCAGTACTTC	CASSPARDGTYEQYF
TRBV30	TRBJ2-7	NA	NA	TGTGCCTGGAGTCGACAGGACTCCTACGAGCAGTACTTC	CAWSRQDSYEQYF
TRBV2	TRBJ2-7	TRBD2	few	TGTGCCAGCAGTGAACTGGGCGGGAGGTCCTACGAGCAGTACTTC	CASSELGGRSYEQYF
TRBV9	TRBJ2-3	TRBD2	NA	TGTGCCAGCAGCGTGGGAGGGAGCACAGATACGCAGTATTTT	CASSVGGSTDTQYF
TRBV7-9	TRBJ2-5	NA	NA	TGTGCCAGCAGCTCATATACGGACGGGACGGGCGAGACCCAGTACTTC	CASSSYTDGTGETQYF
TRBV15	TRBJ1-5	NA	NA	TGTGCCACCAGCAGAGATCGATTTAAGGTGACAGACAATCAGCCCCAGCATTTT	CATSRDRFKVTDNQPQHF
TRBV6-6	TRBJ2-6	TRBD1	NA	TGTGCCAGCATTTCCCCCACAGGGGCTGGGGCCAACGTCCTGACTTTC	CASISPTGAGANVLTF
TRBV6-1	TRBJ2-7	NA	NA	TGTGCCAGCAGTGTTCCCCTCACATTCTACGAGCAGTACTTC	CASSVPLTFYEQYF
TRBV2	TRBJ1-2	NA	NA	TGTGCCAGCAGTTACAGGGATGGCTACACCTTC	CASSYRDGYTF
TRBV2	TRBJ1-1	NA	NA	TGTGCCAGCAGGGTTGCCACTGAAGCTTTCTTT	CASRVATEAFF
TRBV6-5	TRBJ2-3	TRBD2	NA	TGTGCCAGCAGTTACCGGGAGGGCCTAGATACGCAGTATTTT	CASSYREGLDTQYF
TRBV27	TRBJ2-7	NA	NA	TGTGCCAGCAGTTTACAGCCGTCGTCGTCTCTCGAGCAGTACTTC	CASSLQPSSSLEQYF
TRBV5-1	TRBJ2-7	TRBD2	NA	TGCGCCATCGGGCGGACTAGCGATCCCATGGGCAAAGAGCAGTACTTC	CAIGRTSDPMGKEQYF